This T cell receptor (beta chain) was recorded in a study of PD-1 blockade in classical Hodgkin lymphoma. About the study: Patients were infused with nivolumab 3 mg/kg every 2 weeks. Study-wide results and caveats: What caused the repertoire differences, perhaps disease activity or prior therapy, remains undefined. Prior to therapy, complete responders displayed diversity much like that of newly diagnosed patients.

The sample's time point: cycle 4 day 1 (C4D1), after less than 7 weeks of nivolumab. Each patient relapsed following autologous stem cell transplantation, and prior brentuximab vedotin exposure differed. Magnetic negative selection was used to purify CD4+ T cells from PBMCs that had been thawed. Libraries were prepared by immunoSEQ multiplex PCR; TCRdb keeps only in-frame clonotypes and omits some of them. The sample yields tens of thousands of clones, about 70% seen once. As regards this clone: Its antigen is unidentified.

The CDR3 consists of 15 residues. This sequence originates from a human donor with classical Hodgkin lymphoma. The chain joins TRBV12-2 to TRBJ2-5. TRBV12-2 is a pseudogene. This sample comprised CD4+ T cells from blood, obtained before the fourth cycle of nivolumab. CDR3 in DNA: TGTGCAAGTCGCTTATGGGGGGCCCTGGGAGAGACCCAGTACTTC. Encoded protein: CASRLWGALGETQYF.